This entry lists 10 T cell receptor beta chains sequenced from one sample in a study of blood T cell repertoires in COVID-19. Only in-frame clones appear in the TCRdb table, and some are missing; sequencing was by immunoSEQ multiplex PCR. The sample shows 100,000 or so clones, more than 70% of them seen only once. The sample comprised peripheral blood. These receptor sequences come from a human donor in a cohort sampled during active COVID-19.

This chain connects TRBV28 to TRBJ2-2; TRBD1 might be the D (7 bases). Trimming cost V 7 bases and J 6 bases, with 21 bases left between them. Germline V gene lookup returns CDR1 MDHEN and CDR2 SYDVKM. The CDR3 extends over 16 amino acids. Here the CDR3 DNA reads TGTGCCAGCAACAGACGACAGGGAGGCATCGCCGGGGAGCTGTTTTTT. It translates to CASNRRQGGIAGELFF.

This chain uses TRBV5-4 with TRBJ1-3; 8 nucleotides align to TRBD1. The length of the CDR3 is 15 residues. Germline CDR1 and CDR2: SGHNT and YYREEE (reference sequence). V lost 3 bases, J lost 0 bases, and 2 bases stayed unmatched. CDR3 sequence (DNA): TGTGCCAGCAGCTCCACAGGGGGCTCTGGAAACACCATATATTTT. Amino acid sequence: CASSSTGGSGNTIYF.

This chain links TRBV5-6 with TRBJ2-3; 11 bases line up with TRBD2. Germline CDR1 and CDR2: SGHDT and YYEEEE. The V and J ends lost 4 bases and 3 bases, in that order; junction bases with no gene match: 7. CDR3 size: 16 residues. CDR3 amino acids: CASSTTTSGRTDTQYF. For the CDR3, the DNA is TGTGCCAGCAGCACTACAACTAGCGGGAGAACAGATACGCAGTATTTT.

This clone occurred a few times. This chain joins TRBV4-2 and TRBJ2-5, with 9 positions matching TRBD2. Germline loops: CDR1 LGHNA, CDR2 YNFKEQ. V was pared by 4 bases and J by 5 bases, with 11 bases of the junction left unmatched. The CDR3 is made up of 16 amino acids. CDR3 protein: CASSPVTSGLRETQYF. CDR3 DNA sequence: TGTGCCAGCAGCCCAGTAACTAGCGGGTTAAGGGAGACCCAGTACTTC.

V usage is TRBV6-5 and J usage is TRBJ2-2; D may be TRBD1 (5 bases). V was cut by 4 bases and J by 6 bases, with 9 bases left in between. Per germline, CDR1 MNHEY and CDR2 SVGAGI. The CDR3 totals 13 residues. The CDR3 coding sequence is TGTGCCAGCAGTTTCCCAGGGTCCGGGGAGCTGTTTTTT. Translated, it gives CASSFPGSGELFF.

This chain links TRBV4-3 with TRBJ2-2; possibly TRBD2 for D (5 bases). The V gene lost 0 bases and the J gene lost 7 bases, with 33 bases spanning the gap. The CDR3 totals 22 residues. The germline CDR1 and CDR2 sequences are LGHNA and YSLEER. CDR3 nucleotides: TGCGCCAGCAGCCAAGATCCCCGGGATTTCGGACGGCCCCGACCGCCGGGCGGGGAGCTGTTTTTT. Its protein product is CASSQDPRDFGRPRPPGGELFF.

This clone was seen just once. J is TRBJ2-2 and V is TRBV18; 10 bases fit TRBD2. Germline V lookup: CDR1 KGHSH, CDR2 LQKENI. J was trimmed by 5 bases and V by 3 bases; bases with no gene match: 12. The CDR3 is made up of 18 amino acids. This CDR3 is CASSPKRLAGVLTGELFF. As DNA, the CDR3 is TGTGCCAGCTCACCGAAGAGGCTAGCGGGAGTCCTAACCGGGGAGCTGTTTTTT.

Written as DNA, the CDR3 is TGTGCCATCGGCGGGGGGGACAGCAATCAGCCCCAGCATTTT. This translates into CAIGGGDSNQPQHF. This chain uses TRBV10-3 with TRBJ1-5; a possible D gene is TRBD1 (5 bases). CDR3 length: 14 amino acids. Germline CDR1 ENHRY, CDR2 SYGVKD. Deletions cut 8 bases from V and 1 base from J, with 12 bases between.

This sequence joins TRBV6-5 and TRBJ1-1; TRBD1 matches at 9 bases. The CDR3 contains 13 residues. V lost 5 bases, J lost 6 bases, and 4 bases stayed unmatched. In germline, CDR1 is MNHEY, CDR2 SVGAGI. CDR3 protein: CASSPDRGPEAFF. CDR3 coding DNA: TGTGCCAGCAGTCCGGACAGGGGTCCTGAAGCTTTCTTT.

The DNA for the CDR3 is TGTGCCAGCAGCGCGGGACAGCACACTGAAGCTTTCTTT. Its translation is CASSAGQHTEAFF. V gene TRBV7-9 combines with J gene TRBJ1-1; 7 bases agree with TRBD1. V was pared by 5 bases and J by 3 bases, with 3 bases of the junction left unmatched. The CDR3 has 13 residues. Per the germline V gene, CDR1 is SEHNR and CDR2 is FQNEAQ (reference sequence).